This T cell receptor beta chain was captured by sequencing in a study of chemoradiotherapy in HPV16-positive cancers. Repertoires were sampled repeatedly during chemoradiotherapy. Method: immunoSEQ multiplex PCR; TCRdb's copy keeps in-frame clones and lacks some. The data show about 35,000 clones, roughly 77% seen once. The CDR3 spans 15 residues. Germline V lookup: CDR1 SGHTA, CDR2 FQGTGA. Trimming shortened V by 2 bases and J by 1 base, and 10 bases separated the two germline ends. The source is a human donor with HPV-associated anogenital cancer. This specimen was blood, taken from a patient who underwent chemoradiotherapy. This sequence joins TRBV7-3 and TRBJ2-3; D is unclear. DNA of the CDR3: TGTGCCAGCAGCTTAGTAGTTAGTGGCACAGATACGCAGTATTTT. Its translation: CASSLVVSGTDTQYF. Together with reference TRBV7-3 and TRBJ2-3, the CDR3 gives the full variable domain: GAGVSQTPSNKVTEKGKYVELRCDPISGHTALYWYRQSLGQGPEFLIYFQGTGAADDSGLPNDRFFAVRPEGSVSTLKIQRTERGDSAVYLCASSLVVSGTDTQYFGPGTRLTVL.